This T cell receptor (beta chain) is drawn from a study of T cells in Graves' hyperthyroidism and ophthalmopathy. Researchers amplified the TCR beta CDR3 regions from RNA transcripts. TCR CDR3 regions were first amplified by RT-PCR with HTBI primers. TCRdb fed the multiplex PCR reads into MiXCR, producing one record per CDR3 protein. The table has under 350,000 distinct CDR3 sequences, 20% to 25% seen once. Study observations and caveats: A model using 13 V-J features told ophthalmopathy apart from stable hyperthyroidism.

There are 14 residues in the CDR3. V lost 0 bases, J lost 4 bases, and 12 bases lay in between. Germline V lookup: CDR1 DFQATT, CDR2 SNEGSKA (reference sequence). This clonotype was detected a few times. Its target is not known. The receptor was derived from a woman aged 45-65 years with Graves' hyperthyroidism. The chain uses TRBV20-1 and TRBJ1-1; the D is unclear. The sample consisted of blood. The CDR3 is CSARDLRRGTEAFF. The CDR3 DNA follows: TGCAGTGCTAGAGATTTACGCCGTGGCACTGAAGCTTTCTTT.